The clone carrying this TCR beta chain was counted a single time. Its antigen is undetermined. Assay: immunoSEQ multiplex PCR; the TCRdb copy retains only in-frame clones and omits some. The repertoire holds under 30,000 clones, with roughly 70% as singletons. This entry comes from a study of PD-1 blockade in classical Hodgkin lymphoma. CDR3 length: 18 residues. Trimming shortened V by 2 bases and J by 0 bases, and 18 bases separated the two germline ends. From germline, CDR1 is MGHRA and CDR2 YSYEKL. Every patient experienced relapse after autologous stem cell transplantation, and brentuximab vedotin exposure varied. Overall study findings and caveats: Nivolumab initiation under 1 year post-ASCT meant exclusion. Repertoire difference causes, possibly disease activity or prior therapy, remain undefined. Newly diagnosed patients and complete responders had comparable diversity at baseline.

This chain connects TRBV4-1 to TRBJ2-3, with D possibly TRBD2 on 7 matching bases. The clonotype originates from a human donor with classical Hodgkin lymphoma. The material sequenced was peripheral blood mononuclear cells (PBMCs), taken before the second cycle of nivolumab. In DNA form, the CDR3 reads TGCGCCAGCAGCCAAACTTGGGCGGGGGCCCTCAGCACAGATACGCAGTATTTT. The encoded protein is CASSQTWAGALSTDTQYF.